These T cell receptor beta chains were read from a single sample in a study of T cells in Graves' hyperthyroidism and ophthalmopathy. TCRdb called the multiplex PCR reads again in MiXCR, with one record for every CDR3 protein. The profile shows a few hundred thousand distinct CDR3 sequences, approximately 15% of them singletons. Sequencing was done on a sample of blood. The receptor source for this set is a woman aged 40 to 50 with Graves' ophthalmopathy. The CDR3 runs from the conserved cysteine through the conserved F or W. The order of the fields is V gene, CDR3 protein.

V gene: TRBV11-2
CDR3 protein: CASSFLDPKYNEQFF

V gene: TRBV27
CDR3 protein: CASSRVAGGIYEQYF

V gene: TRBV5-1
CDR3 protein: CASSLDDGLANEKLFF

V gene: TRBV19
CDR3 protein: CASSLRSRGTPGELFF

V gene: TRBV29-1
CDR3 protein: CSVSGTAHGYTF

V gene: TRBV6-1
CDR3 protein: CASSPEGLVNQPQHF

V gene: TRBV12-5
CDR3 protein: CASGLGGIETQYF

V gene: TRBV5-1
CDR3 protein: CASSLGGGIYEQYF

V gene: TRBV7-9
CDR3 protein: CASSFTGAAYEQYF

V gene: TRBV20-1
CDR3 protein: CSASRVLRSFQNEQFF

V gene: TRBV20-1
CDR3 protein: CSARVPLKETQYF

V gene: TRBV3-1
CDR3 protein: CASSPTPGGRTEAFF

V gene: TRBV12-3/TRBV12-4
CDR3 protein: CASSLWGGAMYGYTF

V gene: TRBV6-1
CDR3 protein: CASSEVRNLESEQHF

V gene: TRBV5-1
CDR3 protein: CASSLGGTGKYEQYF

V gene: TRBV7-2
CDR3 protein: CASSLQLGGGGAYGYTF

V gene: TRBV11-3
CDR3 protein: CASSASTGFADTQYF

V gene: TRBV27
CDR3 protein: CADPIGGPSDSPLHF

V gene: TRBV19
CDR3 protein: CACRTGPNSPLHF

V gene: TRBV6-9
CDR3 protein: CASSTRGGADTIYF

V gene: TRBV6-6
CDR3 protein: CASSYLGLAGGNSSYEQYF

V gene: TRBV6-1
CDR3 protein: CASRPLSNTEAFF

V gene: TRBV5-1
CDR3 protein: CASSFQQGPGANVLTF

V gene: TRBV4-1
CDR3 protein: CASSQATGGWYEQYF

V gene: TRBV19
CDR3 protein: CASRTTGKARGYTF

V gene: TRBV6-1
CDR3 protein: CASRLGALGSEAFF

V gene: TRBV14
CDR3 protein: CASSQDEMRTTEAFF

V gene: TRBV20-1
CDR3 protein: CSAITGTNYNEQFF

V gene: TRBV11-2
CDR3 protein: CASSFGGAGNNEQFF

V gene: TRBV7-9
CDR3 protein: CASSLDGTTNTGELFF

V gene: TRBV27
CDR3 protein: CASKNPGLADYNEQFF

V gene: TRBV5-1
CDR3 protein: CASSITGVDGYTF

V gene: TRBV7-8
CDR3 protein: CASSSGTSGSEQFF

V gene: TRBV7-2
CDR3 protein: CASSLVHRGGSPLHF

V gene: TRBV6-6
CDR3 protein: CASSYQGPNEQYF